This T cell receptor (beta chain) was sequenced for a study of blood T cell repertoires in COVID-19. On the study more broadly: The cDNA or gDNA used as material had been derived from T cells, B-cell-depleted T cells, or PBMCs.

Original analysis: Amplified reference gene primers provided the basis for estimating nucleated cell counts. The method was immunoSEQ multiplex PCR; TCRdb's version includes in-frame clones alone and lacks a portion of them. Clone size and V and J calls were adopted from that table, with D and trimming inferred from the DNA. The data contain about 140,000 clones, roughly 88% of them singletons. The V and J ends lost 4 bases and 9 bases respectively, with 20 bases between them. This CDR3 contains 15 residues. Germline V gene lookup returns CDR1 KGHDR and CDR2 SFDVKD. Material: peripheral blood. The gene calls are TRBV24-1 and TRBJ2-5; D possibly corresponds to TRBD1 (6 bases). This clonotype originated in a man between 60 and 70 years old with active or convalescent COVID-19. The CDR3: CATSEPSQGPMAQYF. As DNA, the CDR3 is TGTGCCACCAGTGAACCCTCACAGGGACCCATGGCCCAGTACTTC.